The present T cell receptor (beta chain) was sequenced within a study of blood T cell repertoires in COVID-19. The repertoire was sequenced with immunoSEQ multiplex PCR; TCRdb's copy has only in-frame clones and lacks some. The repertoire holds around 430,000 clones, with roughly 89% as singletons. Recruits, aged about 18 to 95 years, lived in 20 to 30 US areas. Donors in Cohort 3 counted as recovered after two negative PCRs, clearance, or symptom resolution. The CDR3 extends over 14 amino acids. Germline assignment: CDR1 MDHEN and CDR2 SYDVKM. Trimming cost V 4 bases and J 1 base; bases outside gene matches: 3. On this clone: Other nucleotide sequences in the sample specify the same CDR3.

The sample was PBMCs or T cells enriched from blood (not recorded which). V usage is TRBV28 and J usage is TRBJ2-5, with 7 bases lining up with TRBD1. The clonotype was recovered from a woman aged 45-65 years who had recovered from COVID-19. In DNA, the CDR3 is TGTGCCAGCAGTTATTCAGGGGGCCAAGAGACCCAGTACTTC. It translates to CASSYSGGQETQYF. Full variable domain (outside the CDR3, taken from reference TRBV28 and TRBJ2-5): DVKVTQSSRYLVKRTGEKVFLECVQDMDHENMFWYRQDPGLGLRLIYFSYDVKMKEKGDIPEGYSVSREKKERFSLILESASTNQTSMYLCASSYSGGQETQYFGPGTRLLVL.